The entry below describes one T cell receptor beta chain. No antigen is known for it. The sample is drawn from a study of T cell repertoires in cytomegalovirus infection. Background on the study: Evidence of both CMV infection and a matching HLA type came from public TCR beta signatures. Whole-study results and caveats: Cumulated frequencies of public TCR beta families served to identify carriers of CMV plus the relevant HLA. CMV-specific HLA-C-restricted TCR beta clonotypes dominated the ex vivo response.

Trimming took 5 bases from V and 2 from J, leaving 13 bases between them. The CDR3 is 14 residues long. Germline V CDR1 and CDR2: SGHVS, FNYEAQ. TCRdb re-analysed the reads in MiXCR, keeping a single row per CDR3 protein. The sample includes about 160,000 distinct CDR3 sequences, 17% of them seen just once. The chain couples TRBV7-6 to TRBJ2-7; D is undetermined. The sample consisted of CD8+ T cells from PBMCs. This TCR was sampled from a human donor in good health (CMV status not recorded). Some clones in this sample may be carry-over from other donors' samples. This CDR3 is CASSVRPSTYEQYF. The CDR3 DNA reads TGTGCCAGCAGCGTCAGGCCTTCGACCTACGAGCAGTACTTC. The variable domain in full, completed from reference TRBV7-6 and TRBJ2-7, reads GAGVSQSPRYKVTKRGQDVALRCDPISGHVSLYWYRQALGQGPEFLTYFNYEAQQDKSGLPNDRFSAERPEGSISTLTIQRTEQRDSAMYRCASSVRPSTYEQYFGPGTRLTVT.